These 6 T cell receptor beta chains were all obtained from the same sample, sequenced in a study of identical twins. TCRdb used MiXCR to reprocess the 5' RACE reads, holding one entry per CDR3 protein. The sample carries some 730,000 distinct CDR3 sequences, roughly 18% recorded once. This sample was also put to use in a study of T cells expressing NK-cell markers.

Material: PBMCs. All receptors derive from a woman under 30 in good health.

This chain uses TRBV12-3 or TRBV12-4 with TRBJ1-1; D gene uncertain. This CDR3 comprises 12 residues. The V end lost 1 base, the J end lost 11 bases, and 11 bases lay between the germline ends. The CDR3 reads CASSLGRGGAFF. The CDR3 bases are TGTGCCAGCAGTTTAGGCCGCGGAGGCGCTTTCTTT.

This clonotype occurred a few times. The gene calls are TRBV6-1 and TRBJ2-2; D ambiguous. Trimming removed 11 bases from V and 6 bases from J, with 13 bases in between. The CDR3 loop spans 12 amino acids. Germline CDR1 reads MNHNS; CDR2 reads SASEGT. CDR3 loop: CAGNRFPGELFF. As DNA, the CDR3 is TGTGCCGGAAACAGATTCCCCGGGGAGCTGTTTTTT.

The chain employs TRBV5-1 and TRBJ2-7, with D perhaps assigned TRBD1 or TRBD2 (5 bases each). V lost 6 bases and J lost 1, with 20 bases in between. Germline assignment: CDR1 SGHRS and CDR2 YFSETQ. The CDR3 covers 16 residues. CDR3 DNA: TGCGCCAGCACTCACCTTCCTGGGGACGGATCCTACGAGCAGTACTTC. Its protein is CASTHLPGDGSYEQYF.

This clonotype was recorded at least ten times. J is TRBJ2-7 and V is TRBV20-1; 10 positions match TRBD1. The CDR3 contains 14 residues. V shed 1 base and J 4 bases; nucleotides not matched to a gene: 4. CDR1 and CDR2 from the germline V gene are DFQATT and SNEGSKA (reference sequence). The CDR3 is CSARVSGQGYEQYF. The DNA of the CDR3 is TGCAGTGCTAGAGTGTCGGGACAGGGGTACGAGCAGTACTTC.

This clonotype was seen more than once but under ten times. J is TRBJ2-2 and V is TRBV5-6; D unresolved. Germline CDR1 SGHDT, CDR2 YYEEEE. V lost 1 base to trimming and J lost 7 bases, with 5 bases between them. The CDR3 contains 12 residues. CDR3 loop: CASSLFSGELFF. CDR3 nucleotide sequence: TGTGCCAGCAGCTTGTTTAGCGGGGAGCTGTTTTTT. Looking up the rest from reference TRBV5-6 and TRBJ2-2 gives the full variable domain: DAGVTQSPTHLIKTRGQQVTLRCSPKSGHDTVSWYQQALGQGPQFIFQYYEEEERQRGNFPDRFSGHQFPNYSSELNVNALLLGDSALYLCASSLFSGELFFGEGSRLTVL.

This clonotype was seen a handful of times. The chain combines TRBV7-9 with TRBJ2-7; 10 bases map to TRBD2. Germline assignment: CDR1 SEHNR and CDR2 FQNEAQ (reference sequence). The CDR3 contains 13 residues. V was pared by 8 bases and J by 3 bases, with 4 bases of the junction left unmatched. The CDR3 sequence is CASRGLAVYEQYF. CDR3 coding DNA: TGTGCCAGCCGAGGACTAGCGGTCTACGAGCAGTACTTC.